The 10 T cell receptor beta chains presented below share a single source sample, sequenced in a study of human T cells and chemical hapten exposure. The time point is: pre-sensitization, week 0. The treatment is: therapeutic diphenylcyclopropenone sensitization with weekly scalp DPC. TCRdb re-called the RACE reads through MiXCR, storing one row per CDR3 protein. The sample lists roughly 100,000 distinct CDR3 sequences; around 12% were seen once. The sequenced sample was whole blood, obtained in connection with sensitization to the hapten diphenylcyclopropenone (DPC). These receptors originate from a woman aged 50 to 60 with alopecia areata. Some clones in this sample may be carry-over from other donors' samples.

The chain couples TRBV6-2 or TRBV6-3 to TRBJ2-5; D is ambiguous. Deletions cut 6 bases from V and 2 bases from J, with 19 bases between. The CDR3 covers 16 residues. Germline V CDR1 and CDR2: MNHEY, SVGEGT. CDR3 coding DNA: TGTGCCAGCAGCTACCCAGCCTTGGGCAGGCAAGAGACCCAGTACTTC. This sequence encodes CASSYPALGRQETQYF.

The sample holds a few counts of this clonotype. V is TRBV3-1 and J is TRBJ2-3, with a weak D call TRBD1 (6 bases). Trimming shortened V by 5 bases and J by 0 bases, and 15 bases separated the two germline ends. Germline V lookup: CDR1 LGHDT, CDR2 YNNKEL (reference sequence). This CDR3 is built from 16 residues. CDR3 amino acids: CASSWLTGSSTDTQYF. CDR3 DNA sequence: TGTGCCAGCAGCTGGCTCACAGGGTCCAGCACAGATACGCAGTATTTT.

This clonotype occurred a few times. This chain uses TRBV11-2 with TRBJ2-5; 7 bases match TRBD1. The germline CDR1 and CDR2 sequences are SGHAT and FQNNGV. The V gene end was trimmed by 5 bases and the J gene end by 3 bases; junction bases not matched to a gene: 9. The CDR3 loop spans 15 amino acids. The CDR3 bases are TGTGCCAGCAGCGTCACCGGGACAGAGAAAGAGACCCAGTACTTC. Translated: CASSVTGTEKETQYF.

This clonotype was seen more than once but under ten times. The chain is built from TRBV7-9 and TRBJ2-2; 11 bases agree with TRBD1. The junction had 4 bases not matched to a gene; V was cut back by 2 bases and J by 5 bases. The CDR3 sequence is 16 residues long. The germline V gene encodes CDR1 SEHNR and CDR2 FQNEAQ (reference sequence). The CDR3 coding sequence is TGTGCCAGCAGCTTAAGGACAGGGGGCACGACCGGGGAGCTGTTTTTT. Its translation is CASSLRTGGTTGELFF. The complete variable domain, with remaining parts taken from reference TRBV7-9 and TRBJ2-2, reads DTGVSQNPRHKITKRGQNVTFRCDPISEHNRLYWYRQTLGQGPEFLTYFQNEAQLEKSRLLSDRFSAERPKGSFSTLEIQRTEQGDSAMYLCASSLRTGGTTGELFFGEGSRLTVL.

This clonotype was seen at least ten times. This chain uses TRBV6-1 with TRBJ1-5; D remains unclear. The germline V and J ends were trimmed by 4 bases and 5 bases, with 6 bases remaining between them. The CDR3 is made up of 12 amino acids. The germline gives CDR1 MNHNS, CDR2 SASEGT. CDR3 protein: CASSGRDQPQHF. The CDR3 nucleotides read TGTGCCAGCAGTGGCAGAGATCAGCCCCAGCATTTT.

This clonotype was picked up a small number of times. This chain connects TRBV28 to TRBJ2-7; TRBD2 matches at 11 bases. Germline assignment: CDR1 MDHEN and CDR2 SYDVKM. The J segment lost 2 bases and the V segment lost 4 bases, leaving 4 bases of the junction unmatched. This CDR3 is 15 amino acids long. DNA for the CDR3: TGTGCCAGCAGTTCCGGGACTAGCGGCCCCTACGAGCAGTACTTC. Residues: CASSSGTSGPYEQYF. Full variable domain (remainder filled in from reference TRBV28 and TRBJ2-7): DVKVTQSSRYLVKRTGEKVFLECVQDMDHENMFWYRQDPGLGLRLIYFSYDVKMKEKGDIPEGYSVSREKKERFSLILESASTNQTSMYLCASSSGTSGPYEQYFGPGTRLTVT.

This clonotype was counted only a few times. The gene calls are TRBV28 and TRBJ2-1; D ambiguous. The CDR3 extends over 11 amino acids. V was pared by 1 base and J by 9 bases, with 4 bases between. Germline loops: CDR1 MDHEN, CDR2 SYDVKM. CDR3 residues: CASSLFGEQFF. The CDR3 DNA reads TGTGCCAGCAGTTTATTCGGTGAGCAGTTCTTC.

The CDR3 DNA sequence: TGTGCCAGCATGTTTGGGACAGATACGCAGTATTTT. The encoded protein is CASMFGTDTQYF. The V call is TRBV2, the J call TRBJ2-3; D is uncertain. Trimming pared 7 bases from V and 3 bases from J, leaving 8 bases between. The CDR3 covers 12 residues. The germline V gene encodes CDR1 SNHLY and CDR2 FYNNEI.

V usage is TRBV25-1 and J usage is TRBJ2-5; D perhaps matches TRBD2 (7 bases). In germline, CDR1 is MGHDK, CDR2 SYGVNS. The CDR3 is 14 residues long. V was shortened by 6 bases and J by 5 bases, with 16 bases between the two germline ends. The CDR3 DNA follows: TGTGCCAGCAGGGCCGGGGGGCGCCGGGAGACCCAGTACTTC. Translating it yields CASRAGGRRETQYF.

This clonotype was seen repeatedly, ten times or more. The rearrangement links TRBV18 to TRBJ2-5; D possibly corresponds to TRBD2 (5 bases). Trimming shortened V by 1 base and J by 2 bases, and 8 bases separated the two germline ends. This CDR3 is built from 14 residues. Germline V gene sequence: CDR1 KGHSH, CDR2 LQKENI. CDR3 nucleotide sequence: TGTGCCAGCTCACCACGACGGGATCAAGAGACCCAGTACTTC. Encoded protein: CASSPRRDQETQYF.